This is a list of T cell receptor beta chains from one sample in a study of T cells after yellow fever vaccination. Each CDR3 protein gets one entry after TCRdb re-called the 5' RACE reads with MiXCR. Counted here are approximately 300,000 distinct CDR3 sequences, about 6.6% occurring once; the ten biggest clones make up roughly a sixth. Source: PBMCs, taken roughly 47 days after the first yellow fever vaccination. The receptors were gathered from a man aged 18 to 30 who received the YFV17D yellow fever vaccine. Each CDR3 is given with its conserved first and last residue. The D gene is left open where the match is weak. Not all rows give a size; the values are once, few, many and, for expanded clones, a class.

v_gene,d_gene,abundance,j_gene,CDR3aa,CDR3nt
TRBV20-1,TRBD2,many,TRBJ2-3,CSASRLAGGFSSTDTQYF,TGCAGTGCTAGCCGACTAGCGGGGGGGTTCTCTAGCACAGATACGCAGTATTTT
TRBV24-1,TRBD1,few,TRBJ1-1,CATSDSQGIEAFF,TGTGCCACCAGTGACTCACAGGGGATTGAAGCTTTCTTT
TRBV12-3/TRBV12-4,NA,many,TRBJ2-3,CASSFWTGSDTQYF,TGTGCCAGCAGTTTTTGGACTGGCTCAGATACGCAGTATTTT
TRBV7-9,NA,NA,TRBJ1-1,CASSLERVSTEAFF,TGTGCCAGCAGCTTAGAGAGGGTCTCCACTGAAGCTTTCTTT
TRBV3-1,NA,few,TRBJ2-3,CASSQEILADTQYF,TGTGCCAGCAGCCAAGAAATACTGGCAGATACGCAGTATTTT
TRBV7-2,TRBD1,NA,TRBJ1-2,CASSPGGRSGYTF,TGTGCCAGCAGCCCAGGGGGCAGGAGCGGCTACACCTTC
TRBV20-1,NA,many,TRBJ1-3,CSAREQGRNTIYF,TGCAGTGCTAGAGAACAGGGAAGGAACACCATATATTTT
TRBV20-1,TRBD2,few,TRBJ2-1,CSARGGYNEQFF,TGCAGTGCACGGGGGGGTTACAATGAGCAGTTCTTC
TRBV19,TRBD2,few,TRBJ2-5,CASSSYGGTTETQYF,TGTGCCAGTAGTTCCTATGGCGGGACTACAGAGACCCAGTACTTC
TRBV9,NA,few,TRBJ2-1,CASSVDGGLSYNEQFF,TGTGCCAGCAGCGTAGACGGGGGCCTTTCCTACAATGAGCAGTTCTTC
TRBV27,TRBD1,NA,TRBJ2-1,CASSRLGQGGFNEQFF,TGTGCCAGCAGTCGCCTGGGACAGGGGGGATTCAATGAGCAGTTCTTC
TRBV6-1,TRBD2,few,TRBJ2-5,CASSVLREGTQYF,TGTGCCAGCAGTGTCCTACGGGAGGGGACCCAGTACTTC
TRBV11-2,NA,NA,TRBJ2-1,CASSLVTVATNEQFF,TGTGCCAGCAGCTTAGTGACGGTAGCGACGAATGAGCAGTTCTTC
TRBV18,NA,NA,TRBJ2-5,CASSPLGGETQYF,TGTGCCAGCTCACCATTAGGGGGAGAGACCCAGTACTTC
TRBV27,NA,NA,TRBJ2-7,CASSPIGSRYEQYF,TGTGCCAGCAGTCCTATCGGCAGCCGCTACGAGCAGTACTTC
TRBV20-1,NA,many,TRBJ2-5,CSAGVEQETQYF,TGCAGTGCTGGTGTGGAACAAGAGACCCAGTACTTC
TRBV6-5,NA,many,TRBJ1-1,CASSYGEGSTEAFF,TGTGCCAGCAGTTACGGAGAAGGGTCTACTGAAGCTTTCTTT
TRBV3-1,TRBD2,NA,TRBJ2-1,CASSQAESRGGRGEQFF,TGTGCCAGCAGCCAAGCGGAATCGCGGGGGGGACGGGGTGAGCAGTTCTTC
TRBV4-2,NA,NA,TRBJ1-4,CASSQEGVVGNEKLFF,TGTGCCAGCAGCCAAGAGGGAGTAGTGGGTAATGAAAAACTGTTTTTT
TRBV20-1,NA,few,TRBJ1-3,CSASRAGDGNTIYF,TGCAGTGCTAGTAGGGCAGGGGATGGAAACACCATATATTTT
TRBV5-1,TRBD2,NA,TRBJ2-5,CASSLAGLAGQETQYF,TGCGCCAGCAGCTTGGCGGGGCTAGCGGGGCAAGAGACCCAGTACTTC
TRBV5-1,NA,many,TRBJ2-1,CASSLALGRTFF,TGCGCCAGCAGCTTGGCTCTGGGGCGTACGTTCTTC
TRBV12-3/TRBV12-4,NA,NA,TRBJ1-6,CASTPSSERRSPLHF,TGTGCCAGCACCCCCTCCAGCGAGCGCCGTTCACCCCTCCACTTT
TRBV28,NA,NA,TRBJ2-1,CASSPQGSGNEQFF,TGTGCCAGCAGTCCACAGGGAAGCGGAAATGAGCAGTTCTTC
TRBV12-3/TRBV12-4,NA,few,TRBJ2-5,CASSLPAYQETQYF,TGTGCCAGCAGTTTACCAGCGTACCAAGAGACCCAGTACTTC
TRBV12-3/TRBV12-4,NA,few,TRBJ1-2,CASTLGQGTNPHGYTF,TGTGCCAGCACCCTCGGGCAGGGGACAAACCCCCATGGCTACACCTTC
TRBV15,NA,NA,TRBJ1-1,CATSRDRGASTEAFF,TGTGCCACCAGCAGAGATCGGGGGGCGAGCACTGAAGCTTTCTTT
TRBV6-6,NA,many,TRBJ1-1,CASSYSTEAFF,TGTGCCAGCAGTTACTCGACTGAAGCTTTCTTT
TRBV10-1,NA,many,TRBJ2-1,CASRQTQGSDEQFF,TGCGCCAGCAGACAAACCCAGGGAAGCGATGAGCAGTTCTTC
TRBV18,NA,many,TRBJ2-2,CASSPIPLPNTGELFF,TGTGCCAGCTCACCAATTCCACTACCCAACACCGGGGAGCTGTTTTTT
TRBV6-5,NA,many,TRBJ2-1,CASSYRNARGPMSNEQFF,TGTGCCAGCAGTTACCGGAACGCGCGGGGGCCCATGAGCAATGAGCAGTTCTTC
TRBV5-1,TRBD1,NA,TRBJ1-4,CASSRGTENEKLFF,TGCGCCAGCTCAAGGGGGACAGAGAATGAAAAACTGTTTTTT
TRBV20-1,TRBD1,NA,TRBJ2-3,CSATGTGRTDTQYF,TGCAGTGCTACCGGGACAGGTAGGACAGATACGCAGTATTTT
TRBV29-1,TRBD1,NA,TRBJ2-1,CSVRGPGNEQFF,TGCAGCGTCAGGGGGCCTGGCAATGAGCAGTTCTTC
TRBV24-1,TRBD2,few,TRBJ2-3,CATSDYRSGGATDTQYF,TGTGCCACCAGTGATTACCGAAGCGGGGGGGCCACAGATACGCAGTATTTT
TRBV12-3/TRBV12-4,TRBD1,NA,TRBJ2-4,CASSADRFGKNIQYF,TGTGCCAGCAGTGCGGACAGGTTCGGCAAAAACATTCAGTACTTC
TRBV7-2,TRBD1,few,TRBJ1-2,CASRLGQENYGYTF,TGTGCCAGCAGATTGGGACAGGAGAACTATGGCTACACCTTC
TRBV11-1,NA,many,TRBJ2-5,CASSLAWRSETQYF,TGTGCCAGCAGCTTAGCCTGGAGGTCGGAGACCCAGTACTTC
TRBV30,NA,few,TRBJ1-4,CAWSTRDGINEKLFF,TGTGCCTGGAGTACCCGGGACGGTATTAATGAAAAACTGTTTTTT
TRBV7-2,NA,NA,TRBJ1-2,CASSLGGSRKEGYTF,TGTGCCAGCAGCTTGGGGGGCAGTAGAAAAGAGGGCTACACCTTC
TRBV20-1,NA,few,TRBJ1-5,CSARRQGLSTNQPQHF,TGCAGTGCTAGGCGGCAGGGGCTATCCACCAATCAGCCCCAGCATTTT
TRBV4-1,NA,few,TRBJ1-2,CASSQDFGPSGYTF,TGCGCCAGCAGCCAAGATTTCGGCCCATCTGGCTACACCTTC
TRBV18,TRBD1,few,TRBJ2-1,CASSPRPGQGGAMDEQFF,TGTGCCAGCTCACCACGGCCGGGACAGGGGGGGGCGATGGATGAGCAGTTCTTC
TRBV15,TRBD1,NA,TRBJ2-7,CATSDPRQGGYEQYF,TGTGCCACCAGCGACCCTAGACAGGGGGGCTACGAGCAGTACTTC
TRBV29-1,NA,NA,TRBJ1-1,CSVEKQGGTEAFF,TGCAGCGTTGAAAAACAGGGAGGAACTGAAGCTTTCTTT
TRBV6-5,NA,NA,TRBJ2-5,CASSYSSGKTQYF,TGTGCCAGCAGTTACTCGAGTGGGAAGACCCAGTACTTC
TRBV6-1,NA,few,TRBJ2-7,CASSRMIPYEQYF,TGTGCCAGCAGCAGAATGATCCCCTACGAGCAGTACTTC
TRBV29-1,NA,NA,TRBJ2-2,CSVEVVGIRELFF,TGCAGCGTTGAAGTGGTAGGGATTCGGGAGCTGTTTTTT
TRBV5-1,TRBD2,NA,TRBJ2-2,CASRFPSAGGSTGELFF,TGCGCCAGCAGATTCCCCTCAGCGGGGGGAAGCACCGGGGAGCTGTTTTTT
TRBV2,TRBD1,NA,TRBJ2-7,CASSEQGAVDEQYF,TGTGCCAGCAGTGAACAGGGGGCAGTAGACGAGCAGTACTTC
TRBV29-1,TRBD2,NA,TRBJ2-3,CSVKGTRGEGGTDTQYF,TGCAGCGTCAAAGGGACTAGGGGGGAGGGTGGCACAGATACGCAGTATTTT
TRBV5-6,TRBD2,few,TRBJ2-5,CAGGLAGTETQYF,TGTGCCGGAGGACTAGCGGGGACCGAGACCCAGTACTTC
TRBV7-9,TRBD1,NA,TRBJ1-6,CASSPGGQGSSPLHF,TGTGCCAGCAGCCCAGGAGGACAGGGTAGTTCACCCCTCCACTTT
TRBV7-9,NA,NA,TRBJ2-3,CASSSEPGLFLPDTQYF,TGTGCCAGCAGCTCGGAACCGGGACTTTTTTTGCCGGATACGCAGTATTTT
TRBV12-3/TRBV12-4,NA,few,TRBJ2-7,CASSTRGYEQYF,TGTGCCAGCAGTACCCGAGGCTACGAGCAGTACTTC